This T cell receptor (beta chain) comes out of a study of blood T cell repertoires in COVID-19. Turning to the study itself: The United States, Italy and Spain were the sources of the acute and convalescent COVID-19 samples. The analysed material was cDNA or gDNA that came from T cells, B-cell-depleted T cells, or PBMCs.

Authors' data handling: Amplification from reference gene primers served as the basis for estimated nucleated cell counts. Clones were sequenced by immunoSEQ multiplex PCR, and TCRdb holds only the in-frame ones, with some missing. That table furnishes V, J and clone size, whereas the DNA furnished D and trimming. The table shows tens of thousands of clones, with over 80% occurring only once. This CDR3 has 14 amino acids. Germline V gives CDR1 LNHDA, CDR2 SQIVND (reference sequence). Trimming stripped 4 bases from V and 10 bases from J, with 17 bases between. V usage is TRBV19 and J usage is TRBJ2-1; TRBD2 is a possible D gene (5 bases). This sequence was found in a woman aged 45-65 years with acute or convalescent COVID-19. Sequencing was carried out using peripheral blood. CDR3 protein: CASSTPFGIVEQFF. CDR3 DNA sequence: TGTGCCAGTAGTACCCCTTTCGGGATTGTGGAGCAGTTCTTC.